In its sample, the clone carrying this T cell receptor (beta chain) was seen a few times. Antigen specificity is unknown. The data were obtained in a study of T cells in Graves' hyperthyroidism and ophthalmopathy. Authors of the study amplified TCR beta CDR3 regions from RNA transcripts. TCR CDR3 underwent first-round RT-PCR with the HTBI primer set. Using its own MiXCR run on the multiplex PCR reads, TCRdb lists one record per CDR3 protein. The sample records more than 450,000 distinct CDR3 sequences, around 15% being singletons. No progression to ophthalmopathy during 18 months of follow-up defined stable disease. Germline V CDR1 and CDR2: SGHTS, YDEGEE. With V trimmed by 2 bases and J by 4 bases, 7 bases remained unmatched. The CDR3 consists of 16 residues. The study's findings and limits: Stable hyperthyroidism was separated from ophthalmopathy by a model based on 13 V-J features.

The clonotype was recovered from a woman in her thirties or forties with Graves' hyperthyroidism. The sample was blood. The chain employs TRBV5-8 and TRBJ2-5; 11 bases are a match to TRBD2. This chain's CDR3 is CASSLLLAGGRETQYF. Here the CDR3 DNA reads TGTGCCAGCAGCTTACTCCTAGCGGGAGGTCGAGAGACCCAGTACTTC. The full variable domain, completed using reference TRBV5-8 and TRBJ2-5, is EAGVTQSPTHLIKTRGQQATLRCSPISGHTSVYWYQQALGLGLQFLLWYDEGEERNRGNFPPRFSGRQFPNYSSELNVNALELEDSALYLCASSLLLAGGRETQYFGPGTRLLVL.